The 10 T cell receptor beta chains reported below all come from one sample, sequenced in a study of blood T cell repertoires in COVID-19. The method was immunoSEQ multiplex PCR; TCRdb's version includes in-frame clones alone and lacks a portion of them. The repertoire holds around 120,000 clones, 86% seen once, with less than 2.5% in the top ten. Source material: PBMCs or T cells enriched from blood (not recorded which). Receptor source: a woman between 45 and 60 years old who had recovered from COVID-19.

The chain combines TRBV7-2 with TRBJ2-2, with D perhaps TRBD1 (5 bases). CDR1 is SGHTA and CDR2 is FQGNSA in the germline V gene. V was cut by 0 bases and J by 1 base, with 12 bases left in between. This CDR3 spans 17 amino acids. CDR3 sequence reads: CASSLARGGQNTGELFF. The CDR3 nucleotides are TGTGCCAGCAGCTTAGCTAGGGGCGGCCAGAACACCGGGGAGCTGTTTTTT.

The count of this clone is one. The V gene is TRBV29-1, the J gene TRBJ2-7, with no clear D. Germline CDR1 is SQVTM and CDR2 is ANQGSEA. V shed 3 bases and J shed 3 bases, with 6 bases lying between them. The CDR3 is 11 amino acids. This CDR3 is CSVEGSYEQYF. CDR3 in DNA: TGCAGCGTTGAGGGCAGCTACGAGCAGTACTTC.

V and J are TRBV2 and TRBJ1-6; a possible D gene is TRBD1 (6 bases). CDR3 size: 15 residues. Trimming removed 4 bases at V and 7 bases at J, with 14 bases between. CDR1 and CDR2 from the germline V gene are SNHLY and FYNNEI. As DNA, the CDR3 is TGTGCCAGCAGTGTGGCAGGGGCACGAAATTCACCCCTCCACTTT. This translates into CASSVAGARNSPLHF.

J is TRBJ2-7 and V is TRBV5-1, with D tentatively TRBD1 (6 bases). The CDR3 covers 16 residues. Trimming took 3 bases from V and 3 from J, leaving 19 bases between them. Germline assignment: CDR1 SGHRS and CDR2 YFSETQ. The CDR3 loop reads CASSSGGTTNGYEQYF. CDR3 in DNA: TGCGCCAGCAGCTCCGGTGGGACAACTAACGGCTACGAGCAGTACTTC.

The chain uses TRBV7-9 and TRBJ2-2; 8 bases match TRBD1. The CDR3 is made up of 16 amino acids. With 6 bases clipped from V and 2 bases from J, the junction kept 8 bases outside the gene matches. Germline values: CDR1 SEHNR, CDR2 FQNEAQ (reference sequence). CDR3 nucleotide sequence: TGTGCCAGCAGTCCACCAGACAGGGGTAACACCGGGGAGCTGTTTTTT. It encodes CASSPPDRGNTGELFF.

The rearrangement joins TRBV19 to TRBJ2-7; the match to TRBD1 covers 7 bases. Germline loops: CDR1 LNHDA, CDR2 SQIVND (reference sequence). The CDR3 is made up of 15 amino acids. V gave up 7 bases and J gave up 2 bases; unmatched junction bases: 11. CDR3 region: CASTRDSATPYEQYF. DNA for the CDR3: TGTGCCAGTACCCGGGACAGTGCAACTCCCTACGAGCAGTACTTC.

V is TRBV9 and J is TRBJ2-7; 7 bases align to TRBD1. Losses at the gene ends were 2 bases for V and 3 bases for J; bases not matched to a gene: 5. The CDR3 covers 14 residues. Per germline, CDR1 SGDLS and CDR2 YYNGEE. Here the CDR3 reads CASSVRDSFYEQYF. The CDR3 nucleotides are TGTGCCAGCAGCGTGAGGGACAGTTTCTACGAGCAGTACTTC.

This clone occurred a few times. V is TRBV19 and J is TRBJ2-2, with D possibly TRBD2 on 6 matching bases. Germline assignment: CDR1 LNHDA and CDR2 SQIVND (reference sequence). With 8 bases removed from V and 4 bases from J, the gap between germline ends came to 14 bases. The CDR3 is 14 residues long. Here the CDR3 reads CASGGGTRTGELFF. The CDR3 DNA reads TGTGCCAGTGGTGGCGGGACTCGCACCGGGGAGCTGTTTTTT.

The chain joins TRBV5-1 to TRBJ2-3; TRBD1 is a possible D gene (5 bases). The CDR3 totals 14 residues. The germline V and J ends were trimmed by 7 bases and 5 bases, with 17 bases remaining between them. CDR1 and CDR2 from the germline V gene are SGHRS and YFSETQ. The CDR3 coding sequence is TGCGCCAGCTCAATGCAGGGTCTGGGAGATACGCAGTATTTT. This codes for CASSMQGLGDTQYF.

CDR3 DNA: TGTGCCAGCAGCTTAGATCGGTTGCGGACTAGCGGGGGGGACTACGAGCAGTACTTC. It codes for CASSLDRLRTSGGDYEQYF. The chain combines TRBV11-3 with TRBJ2-7; 15 nucleotides match TRBD2. Germline CDR1 SGHNT, CDR2 YENEEA. V trimming: 0 bases; J trimming: 3 bases; junction bases outside the gene matches: 9. This CDR3 has 19 amino acids.